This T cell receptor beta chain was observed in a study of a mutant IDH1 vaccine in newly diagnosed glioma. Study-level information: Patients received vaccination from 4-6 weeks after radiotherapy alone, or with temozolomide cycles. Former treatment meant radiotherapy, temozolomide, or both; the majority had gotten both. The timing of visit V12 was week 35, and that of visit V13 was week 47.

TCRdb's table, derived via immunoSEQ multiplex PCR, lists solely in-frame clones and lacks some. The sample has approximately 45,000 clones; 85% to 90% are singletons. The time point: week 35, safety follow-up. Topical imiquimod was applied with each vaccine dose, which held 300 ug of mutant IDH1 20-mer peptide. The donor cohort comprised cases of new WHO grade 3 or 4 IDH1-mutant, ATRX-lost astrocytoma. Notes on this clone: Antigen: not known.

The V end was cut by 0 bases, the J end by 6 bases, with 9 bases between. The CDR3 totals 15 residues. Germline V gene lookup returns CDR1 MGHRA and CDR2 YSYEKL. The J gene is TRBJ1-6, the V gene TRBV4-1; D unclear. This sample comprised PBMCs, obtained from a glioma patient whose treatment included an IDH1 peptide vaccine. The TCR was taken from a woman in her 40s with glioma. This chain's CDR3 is CASSQEAVANSPLHF. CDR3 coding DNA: TGCGCCAGCAGCCAAGAGGCAGTTGCTAATTCACCCCTCCACTTT.